The 5 T cell receptor beta chains reported below all come from one sample, sequenced in a study of T-cell reconstitution after alpha-beta-depleted transplantation in children. Preparation of the TCRbeta library was carried out with unique molecular identifiers. A single record per CDR3 protein comes from TCRdb applying MiXCR to the PCR reads. The sample holds 120,000 to 150,000 distinct CDR3 sequences, 8% to 10% seen once. The material sequenced was PBMCs, mostly from graft donor cells, taken 180 days after TCRalphabeta/CD19-depleted stem cell transplant. The receptors shown here come from a female patient aged 2-10 years who had a stem cell transplant for congenital amegakaryocytic thrombocytopenia, so the T cells may come from the graft donor.

This chain joins TRBV20-1 and TRBJ1-2; D not certain. The germline V gene has CDR1 DFQATT and CDR2 SNEGSKA (reference sequence). CDR3 size: 15 residues. V lost 0 bases to trimming and J lost 0 bases, with 11 bases between them. CDR3 nucleotide sequence: TGCAGTGCTAGAGATCCGGCAAAAGCTAACTATGGCTACACCTTC. Protein sequence: CSARDPAKANYGYTF.

Ten or more counts support this clonotype. This chain links TRBV5-1 with TRBJ2-7, with 13 nucleotides matching TRBD2. Germline CDR1 reads SGHRS; CDR2 reads YFSETQ. V trimming: 4 bases; J trimming: 4 bases; junction bases outside the gene matches: 11. The CDR3 loop spans 17 amino acids. The CDR3, as DNA: TGCGCCAGCAGCGAAAGGACTAGCGGGAGCGTTCTGTACGAGCAGTACTTC. This encodes CASSERTSGSVLYEQYF.

Comment on this clonotype: This clone may be a read error of a much larger clone one base away. The V gene is TRBV29-1, the J gene TRBJ2-1; D unresolved. The CDR3 sequence is 13 residues long. Germline loops: CDR1 SQVTM, CDR2 ANQGSEA. The germline V and J ends were trimmed by 5 bases and 3 bases, with 11 bases remaining between them. The CDR3 DNA follows: TGCAGCGTTTGGTCATTCCTCTACAATGAGCAGTTCTTC. Translating it yields CSVWSFLYNEQFF.

For this clonotype: This may be a read error, as it is one base from a much larger clone. The chain has TRBV5-4 and TRBJ1-4; D uncertain. The CDR3 totals 14 residues. Germline V gene data show CDR1 as SGHNT and CDR2 as YYREEE (reference sequence). Here the CDR3 DNA reads TGTGCCAACAGCTTGGGTACGGCGAATGAAAAACTGTTTTTT. This sequence encodes CANSLGTANEKLFF.

Points on this clonotype: A read error may explain this, as a much larger clone is one base away. The genes are TRBV4-2 and TRBJ2-3; D not certain. The length of the CDR3 is 14 residues. The ends were cut back, 4 bases at V and 5 bases at J, with 13 bases in the middle. Looked up from germline, CDR1 is LGHNA and CDR2 is YNFKEQ. In DNA, the CDR3 is TGTGCCAGCAGCCCCCTAGATTTCGTAGATACGCAGTATTTT. Translation gives CASSPLDFVDTQYF.